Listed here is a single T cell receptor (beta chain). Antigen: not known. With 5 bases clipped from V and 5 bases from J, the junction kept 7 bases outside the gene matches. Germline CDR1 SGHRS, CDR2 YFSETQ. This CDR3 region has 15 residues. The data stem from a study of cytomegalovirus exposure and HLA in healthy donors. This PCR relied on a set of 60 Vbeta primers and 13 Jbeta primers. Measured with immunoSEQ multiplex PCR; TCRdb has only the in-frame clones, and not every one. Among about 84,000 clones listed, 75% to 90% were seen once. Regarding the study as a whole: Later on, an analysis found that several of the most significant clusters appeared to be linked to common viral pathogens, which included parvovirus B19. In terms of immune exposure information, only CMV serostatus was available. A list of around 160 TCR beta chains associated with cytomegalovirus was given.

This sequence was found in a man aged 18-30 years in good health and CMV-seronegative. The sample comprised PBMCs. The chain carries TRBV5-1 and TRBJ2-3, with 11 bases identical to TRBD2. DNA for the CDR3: TGCGCCAGCAGTCACGGGACTAGCGGAGAAGATACGCAGTATTTT. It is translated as CASSHGTSGEDTQYF.